This T cell receptor (beta chain) appears in the sequencing data of a study of T cell clonality in common variable immunodeficiency. Study-wide points: Reportedly, TCR beta sequences from common variable immunodeficiency showed fewer deletions and N-nucleotide insertions.

About this clone itself: The antigen remains unidentified.

Profiled with immunoSEQ multiplex PCR; TCRdb holds only in-frame clones, not every one. Observed are roughly 34,000 clones, no singletons, with the top ten taking 25% to 30%. Sequenced: peripheral blood mononuclear cells. The sequence came from a human donor with common variable immunodeficiency.

The CDR3 is CASTPTGVGNTIYF. The covered CDR3 bases are TGTGCCAGTACCCCGACAGGGGTCGGAAACACC. J is TRBJ1-3 and V is TRBV19; TRBD1 matches 8 bases. The CDR3 end is not reached by the read, which stops 3 residues before it; the germline J gene fills it in. This CDR3 is 14 amino acids long. Germline CDR1 reads LNHDA; CDR2 reads SQIVND (reference sequence). J was trimmed by 4 bases and V by 7 bases; bases with no gene match: 6.